This T cell receptor beta chain was captured by sequencing in a study of blood T cell repertoires in COVID-19. Background on the study: COVID-19 samples, acute and convalescent, were from the United States, Italy and Spain. PBMCs, B-cell-depleted T cells, or T cells were the source of the cDNA or gDNA that made up the material.

Per the germline V gene, CDR1 is LNHDA and CDR2 is SQIVND (reference sequence). The length of the CDR3 is 14 residues. V lost 5 bases and J 10 bases, leaving 18 bases between the germline ends. In the study's own analysis: Counts of nucleated cells, estimated from reference gene primer amplification, were obtained. Libraries were prepared by immunoSEQ multiplex PCR; TCRdb keeps only in-frame clonotypes and omits some of them. Clonal size and the V and J genes are those of that table, whereas D and trimming came from the DNA. The repertoire holds around 120,000 clones, with around 83% as singletons. The sequence was obtained from a middle-aged man with active or convalescent COVID-19. The sample taken for sequencing was peripheral blood. The genes are TRBV19 and TRBJ1-5, with D perhaps TRBD1 (5 bases). The chain's CDR3 is CASSPRGGNLPQHF. The CDR3 DNA is TGTGCCAGTAGTCCCCGTGGGGGGAACCTTCCCCAGCATTTT.